This note documents a single T cell receptor beta chain sequence. Its antigen is undetermined. From germline, CDR1 is SGHNT and CDR2 YENEEA. V shed 4 bases, J shed 4 bases, and the junction held 6 bases outside the gene matches. CDR3 length: 15 residues. The record originates from a study of T cell responses to AZD1222 COVID-19 vaccine. The repertoire was sequenced with immunoSEQ multiplex PCR; TCRdb's copy has only in-frame clones and lacks some. This sample yields 100,000 to 120,000 clones, of which 85% to 95% are seen a single time; roughly 7.8% belongs to the top ten. Notes on the study in general: Among those given AZD1222, only five or six were seropositive at baseline. CD4 TCRs linked to vaccination spanned spike, dominating at 160-218 and 743-854. Of spike-specific TCRs, nearly half reportedly target regions left unmutated in variants.

The sample consisted of peripheral blood, taken on day 0 of AZD1222 vaccination. The clonotype was recovered from an adult in good health. The rearrangement links TRBV11-3 to TRBJ2-1; 8 bases match TRBD2. CDR3 nucleotide sequence: TGTGCCAGCAGCTCTACGGGGGGGCCATACAATGAGCAGTTCTTC. Protein: CASSSTGGPYNEQFF.